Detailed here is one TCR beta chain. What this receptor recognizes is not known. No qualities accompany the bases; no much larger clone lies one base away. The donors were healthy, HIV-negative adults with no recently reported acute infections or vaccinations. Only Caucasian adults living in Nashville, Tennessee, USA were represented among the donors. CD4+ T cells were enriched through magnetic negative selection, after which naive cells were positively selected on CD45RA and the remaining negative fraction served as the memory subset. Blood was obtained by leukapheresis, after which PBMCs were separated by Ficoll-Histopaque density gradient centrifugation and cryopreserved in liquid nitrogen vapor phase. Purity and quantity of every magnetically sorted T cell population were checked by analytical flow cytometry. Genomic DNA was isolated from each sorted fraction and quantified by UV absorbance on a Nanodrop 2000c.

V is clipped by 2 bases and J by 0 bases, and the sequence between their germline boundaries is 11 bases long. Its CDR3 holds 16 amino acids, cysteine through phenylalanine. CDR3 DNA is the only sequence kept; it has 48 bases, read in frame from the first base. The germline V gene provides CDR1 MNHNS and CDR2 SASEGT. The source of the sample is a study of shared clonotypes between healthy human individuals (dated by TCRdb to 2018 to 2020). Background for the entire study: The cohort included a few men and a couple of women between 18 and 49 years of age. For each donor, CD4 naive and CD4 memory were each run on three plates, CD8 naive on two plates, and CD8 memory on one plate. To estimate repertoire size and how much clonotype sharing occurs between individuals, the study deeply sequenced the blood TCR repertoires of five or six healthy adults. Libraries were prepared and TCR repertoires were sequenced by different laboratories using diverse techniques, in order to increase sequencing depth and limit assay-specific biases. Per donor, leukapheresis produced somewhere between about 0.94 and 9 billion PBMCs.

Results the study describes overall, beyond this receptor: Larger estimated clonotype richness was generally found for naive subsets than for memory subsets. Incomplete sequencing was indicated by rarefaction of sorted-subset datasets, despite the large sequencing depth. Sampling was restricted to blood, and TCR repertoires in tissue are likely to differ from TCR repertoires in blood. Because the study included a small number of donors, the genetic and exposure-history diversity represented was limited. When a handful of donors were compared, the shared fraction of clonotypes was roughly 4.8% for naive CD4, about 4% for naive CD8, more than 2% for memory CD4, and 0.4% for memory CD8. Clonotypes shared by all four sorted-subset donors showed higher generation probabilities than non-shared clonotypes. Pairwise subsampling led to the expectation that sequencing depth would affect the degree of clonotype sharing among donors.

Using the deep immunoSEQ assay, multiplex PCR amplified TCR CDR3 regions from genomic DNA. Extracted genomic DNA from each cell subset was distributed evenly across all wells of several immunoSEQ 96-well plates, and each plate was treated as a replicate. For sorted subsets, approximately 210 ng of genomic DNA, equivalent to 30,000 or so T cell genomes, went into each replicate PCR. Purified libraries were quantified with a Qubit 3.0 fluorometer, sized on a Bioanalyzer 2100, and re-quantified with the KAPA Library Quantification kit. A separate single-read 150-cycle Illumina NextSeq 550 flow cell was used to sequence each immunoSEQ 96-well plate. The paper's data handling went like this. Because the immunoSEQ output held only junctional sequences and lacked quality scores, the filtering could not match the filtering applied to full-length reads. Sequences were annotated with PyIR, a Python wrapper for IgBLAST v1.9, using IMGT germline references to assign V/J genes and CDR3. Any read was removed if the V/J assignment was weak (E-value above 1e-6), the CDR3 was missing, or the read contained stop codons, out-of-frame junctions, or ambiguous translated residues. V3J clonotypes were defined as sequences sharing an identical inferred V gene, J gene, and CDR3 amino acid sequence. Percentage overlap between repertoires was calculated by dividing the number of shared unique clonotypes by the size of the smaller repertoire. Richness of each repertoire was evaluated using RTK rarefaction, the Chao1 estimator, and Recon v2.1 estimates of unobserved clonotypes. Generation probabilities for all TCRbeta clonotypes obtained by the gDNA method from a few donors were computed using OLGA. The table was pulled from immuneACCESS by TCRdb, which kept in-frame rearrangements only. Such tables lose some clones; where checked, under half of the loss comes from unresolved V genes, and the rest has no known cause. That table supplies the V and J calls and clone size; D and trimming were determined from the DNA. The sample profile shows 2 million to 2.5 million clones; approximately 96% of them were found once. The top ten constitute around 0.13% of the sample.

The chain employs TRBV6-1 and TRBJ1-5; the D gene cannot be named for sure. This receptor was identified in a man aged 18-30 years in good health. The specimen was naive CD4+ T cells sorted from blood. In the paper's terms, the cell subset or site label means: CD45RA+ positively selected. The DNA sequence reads TGTGCCAGCAGTGAATATTGGGAGGGTAGCAATCAGCCCCAGCATTTT. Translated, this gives CASSEYWEGSNQPQHF.